This T cell receptor beta chain is from a study of T cells in Graves' hyperthyroidism and ophthalmopathy. Germline CDR1 SGHVS, CDR2 FQNEAQ. CDR3 size: 16 residues. V was trimmed by 3 bases and J by 0 bases, leaving 9 bases between them. This clonotype was counted ten times or more. Amplification of TCR beta CDR3 regions was performed using RNA transcripts as template. A set of HTBI primers served as the primers for a first-round RT-PCR of the TCR CDR3. One entry per CDR3 protein results from TCRdb running MiXCR on the multiplex PCR reads. The data show about 610,000 distinct CDR3 sequences, with around 15% seen just once and 4% to 5.5% held by the top ten.

The sequence came from a woman aged 40 to 50 with Graves' ophthalmopathy. What was sequenced was blood. The gene calls are TRBV7-8 and TRBJ1-6; unclear D gene. DNA of the CDR3: TGTGCCAGCAGCTTCCTCGTTAACTCCTATAATTCACCCCTCCACTTT. This gives the protein CASSFLVNSYNSPLHF.